This T cell receptor (beta chain) was identified in a study of T cell responses to AZD1222 COVID-19 vaccine. Study results and limitations: The donor cohort was predominantly white British with a female majority, and clonal diversity may have been underestimated.

J was trimmed by 3 bases and V by 6 bases; bases with no gene match: 4. The germline gives CDR1 SQVTM, CDR2 ANQGSEA. This CDR3 has 12 amino acids. Sequencing used immunoSEQ multiplex PCR; TCRdb keeps in-frame clones, though not all of them. Here the sample spans under 200,000 clones, approximately 93% being singletons. Comments on this clone: Its target is unknown.

The genes are TRBV29-1 and TRBJ1-2; 7 nucleotides agree with TRBD1. The sample here was peripheral blood, taken on day 0 of AZD1222 vaccination. The sequence came from an adult in good health. CDR3 protein: CSVRTGDYGYTF. The CDR3 coding sequence is TGCAGCGTGAGAACAGGGGACTATGGCTACACCTTC.